The 26 T cell receptor beta chains below come from one sample, sequenced in a study of shared clonotypes between healthy human individuals. The table came from immunoSEQ multiplex PCR; TCRdb's copy has only in-frame clones and leaves some out. The repertoire holds about 2 million clones, with about 95% as singletons. The sample was naive CD4+ T cells sorted from blood. Subset specified: CD45RA+ positively selected. These receptors originate from a man aged 18 to 30 in good health.

The chain recombines TRBV6-6 with TRBJ1-2, with D maybe TRBD1 (5 bases). Between the trimmed V and J ends, which lost 0 bases and 6 bases, there was a span of 11 bases. The CDR3 is 14 residues long. Looked up from germline, CDR1 is MNHNY and CDR2 is SVGAGI (reference sequence). The CDR3 DNA reads as TGTGCCAGCAGTTACTCGGCCAGAGGGGATGGCTACACCTTC. Translated, it gives CASSYSARGDGYTF.

This chain connects TRBV28 to TRBJ1-2; D unclear. Trimming removed 8 bases from V and 5 bases from J, with 15 bases in between. The germline CDR1 and CDR2 sequences are MDHEN and SYDVKM. CDR3 length: 13 residues. The CDR3 coding sequence is TGTGCCAGCGGATCCGCCCGAAAATATGGCTACACCTTC. Translated: CASGSARKYGYTF.

This clone was picked up a small number of times. The gene calls are TRBV30 and TRBJ1-4; D is perhaps TRBD1 (6 bases). The CDR3 extends over 12 amino acids. Trimming took off 1 base at V and 8 bases at J, with 8 bases between the two ends. Germline CDR1 GTSNPN, CDR2 SVGIG (reference sequence). The CDR3 DNA is TGTGCCTGGAGTGCAGGGGTGGAAAAACTGTTTTTT. Protein sequence: CAWSAGVEKLFF.

The chain carries TRBV6-5 and TRBJ1-1; 9 bases are shared with TRBD1. V lost 10 bases to trimming and J lost 6 bases; unmatched junction nucleotides: 15. Germline V gene data show CDR1 as MNHEY and CDR2 as SVGAGI. The CDR3 has 15 amino acids. DNA for the CDR3: TGTGCCACCCGAATGACAGGGGGTCGGAAGTCTGAAGCTTTCTTT. Translating it yields CATRMTGGRKSEAFF.

This chain connects TRBV6-5 to TRBJ1-1; tentatively, D is TRBD1 (5 bases). This CDR3 has 14 amino acids. Looked up from germline, CDR1 is MNHEY and CDR2 is SVGAGI. With 5 bases removed from V and 4 bases from J, the gap between germline ends came to 14 bases. CDR3 protein: CASSPSSGTTEAFF. CDR3 nucleotides: TGTGCCAGCAGTCCCAGCTCAGGGACCACTGAAGCTTTCTTT.

V gene TRBV5-1 combines with J gene TRBJ1-1; no definite D call. Per the germline V gene, CDR1 is SGHRS and CDR2 is YFSETQ. CDR3 size: 13 residues. Trimming stripped 4 bases from V and 2 bases from J, with 9 bases between. The CDR3 spells CASSDARNTEAFF. In DNA, the CDR3 is TGCGCCAGCAGCGACGCAAGAAACACTGAAGCTTTCTTT.

The CDR3: CASRETSGRTYEQYF. The CDR3 DNA reads as TGTGCCAGTAGGGAAACTAGCGGGAGGACCTACGAGCAGTACTTC. The chain joins TRBV19 to TRBJ2-7; 12 bases agree with TRBD2. J was trimmed by 2 bases and V by 6 bases; bases with no gene match: 5. This CDR3 has 15 residues. In germline, CDR1 is LNHDA, CDR2 SQIVND (reference sequence).

V is TRBV15 and J is TRBJ1-2; D is unresolved. Trimming took 1 base from V and 1 from J, leaving 7 bases between them. CDR3 size: 14 residues. Per the germline V gene, CDR1 is LNHNV and CDR2 is YYDKDF (reference sequence). The CDR3 loop is CATSRVGGNYGYTF. The CDR3 DNA reads as TGTGCCACCAGCAGAGTCGGCGGTAACTATGGCTACACCTTC.

The V gene is TRBV10-3, the J gene TRBJ1-1; tentative D call: TRBD1 (5 bases). This CDR3 comprises 14 residues. V lost 4 bases to trimming and J lost 3 bases, with 12 bases between them. Germline CDR1 ENHRY, CDR2 SYGVKD. CDR3 sequence: CAISVRMGDTEAFF. CDR3 in DNA: TGTGCCATCAGTGTTCGGATGGGGGACACTGAAGCTTTCTTT.

V is TRBV6-5 and J is TRBJ2-5, with D uncertain. In germline, CDR1 is MNHEY, CDR2 SVGAGI. The CDR3 has 16 residues. V lost 4 bases and J lost 5, with 20 bases in between. This chain's CDR3 is CASSSSFTSFRETQYF. Written as DNA, the CDR3 is TGTGCCAGCAGTTCTTCCTTCACGAGCTTTCGGGAGACCCAGTACTTC.

The V and J genes are TRBV9 and TRBJ1-1, with 10 bases that match TRBD1. V shed 4 bases, J shed 2 bases, and the junction held 11 bases outside the gene matches. Germline CDR1 is SGDLS and CDR2 is YYNGEE. The CDR3 sequence is 17 residues long. The CDR3: CASSTGTGAVENTEAFF. CDR3 coding DNA: TGTGCCAGCAGCACGGGGACAGGGGCCGTCGAAAACACTGAAGCTTTCTTT.

The chain carries TRBV5-4 and TRBJ1-2, with TRBD1 matching over 8 bases. The CDR3 has 16 amino acids. Trimming took 1 base from V and 8 from J; bases not matched to a gene: 13. Germline V CDR1 and CDR2: SGHNT, YYREEE (reference sequence). CDR3 nucleotides: TGTGCCAGCAGCTTGCCCTTGGCAGGGGGCACAAGGGGCTACACCTTC. Protein: CASSLPLAGGTRGYTF.

The CDR3 spells CASSVDSRANTGELFF. DNA of the CDR3: TGTGCCAGCAGCGTAGATAGCAGGGCGAACACCGGGGAGCTGTTTTTT. The chain uses TRBV9 and TRBJ2-2; possible D gene TRBD1, 5 bases. Trimming took off 0 bases at V and 0 bases at J, with 9 bases between the two ends. CDR3 length equals 16 residues. Germline V lookup: CDR1 SGDLS, CDR2 YYNGEE.

The V call is TRBV4-3, the J call TRBJ2-7, with D perhaps being TRBD1 or TRBD2 (6 bases each). The CDR3 is 15 amino acids. V was cut by 1 base and J by 2 bases, with 12 bases left in between. CDR1 LGHNA and CDR2 YSLEER come from the germline V gene. In nucleotides, the CDR3 is TGCGCCAGCAGCCAAGTAGGGGGGATCGCCTACGAGCAGTACTTC. Residues: CASSQVGGIAYEQYF.

This clone was counted only a few times. Other nucleotide sequences from this sample produce the same CDR3. V is TRBV5-1 and J is TRBJ1-5; possible D gene TRBD1, 6 bases. With 0 bases removed from V and 3 bases from J, the gap between germline ends came to 10 bases. Germline V gene sequence: CDR1 SGHRS, CDR2 YFSETQ. The CDR3 consists of 15 residues. This CDR3 reads CASSLEGGNNQPQHF. The CDR3 DNA reads TGCGCCAGCAGCTTGGAGGGGGGCAACAATCAGCCCCAGCATTTT.

As for this clone: The same CDR3 also results from other DNA sequences found in this sample. This chain links TRBV27 with TRBJ1-2; a possible D gene is TRBD1 (5 bases). The CDR3 extends over 13 amino acids. Trimming took 2 bases from V and 5 from J, leaving 9 bases between them. Germline V gene data show CDR1 as MNHEY and CDR2 as SMNVEV (reference sequence). The CDR3 bases are TGTGCCAGCAGTTTAACCGGGGGTTATGGCTACACCTTC. As protein: CASSLTGGYGYTF.

A remark on this clone: Other DNA sequences within the sample encode an identical CDR3. The CDR3: CASSRQGTGNQPQHF. CDR3 bases: TGTGCCAGCAGTCGACAGGGGACGGGCAATCAGCCCCAGCATTTT. This chain uses TRBV2 with TRBJ1-5; 8 bases map to TRBD1. CDR1 SNHLY and CDR2 FYNNEI come from the germline V gene. The length of the CDR3 is 15 residues. J gave up 2 bases and V 5 bases, and 5 bases lay outside the gene matches. Variable domain in full (rest from reference TRBV2 and TRBJ1-5): EPEVTQTPSHQVTQMGQEVILRCVPISNHLYFYWYRQILGQKVEFLVSFYNNEISEKSEIFDDQFSVERPDGSNFTLKIRSTKLEDSAMYFCASSRQGTGNQPQHFGDGTRLSIL.

The rearrangement uses TRBV18 and TRBJ1-2, with D unclear. The ends were cut back, 6 bases at V and 3 bases at J, with 14 bases in the middle. The germline V gene has CDR1 KGHSH and CDR2 LQKENI. The CDR3 is made up of 14 amino acids. CDR3 loop: CASSTNVGDYGYTF. Written as DNA, the CDR3 is TGTGCCAGCTCTACCAATGTGGGAGACTATGGCTACACCTTC.

Points on this clone: At the DNA level, this CDR3 is encoded by other sequences in the same sample as well. V usage is TRBV6-1 and J usage is TRBJ1-5; 7 bases align to TRBD1. The CDR3 is 14 residues long. The trim removed 2 bases at V and 4 bases at J, leaving 2 bases unmatched. Germline CDR1 MNHNS, CDR2 SASEGT. The DNA for the CDR3 is TGTGCCAGCAGTGAAAACAGGGGTAATCAGCCCCAGCATTTT. This sequence encodes CASSENRGNQPQHF.

This clone showed up just once. This sequence joins TRBV27 and TRBJ1-5; D remains unclear. Germline CDR1 and CDR2: MNHEY and SMNVEV (reference sequence). Trimming cost V 5 bases and J 7 bases, with 12 bases left between them. This CDR3 region has 13 residues. The CDR3 sequence is CASSPASGQPQHF. The CDR3 region has the DNA TGTGCCAGCAGTCCGGCCTCCGGCCAGCCCCAGCATTTT.

The J gene is TRBJ2-7, the V gene TRBV15, with a weak D call TRBD2 (6 bases). CDR3 length: 14 amino acids. Trimming pared 4 bases from V and 2 bases from J, leaving 12 bases between. The V gene's germline CDR1 is LNHNV and CDR2 YYDKDF (reference sequence). CDR3 sequence reads: CATSISEGTYEQYF. CDR3 sequence (DNA): TGTGCCACCAGCATCTCGGAGGGAACCTACGAGCAGTACTTC. The full variable domain, with the rest looked up from reference TRBV15 and TRBJ2-7, is DAMVIQNPRYQVTQFGKPVTLSCSQTLNHNVMYWYQQKSSQAPKLLFHYYDKDFNNEADTPDNFQSRRPNTSFCFLDIRSPGLGDTAMYLCATSISEGTYEQYFGPGTRLTVT.

This rearrangement joins TRBV5-8 to TRBJ2-2, with a weak D call TRBD1 (6 bases). Germline values: CDR1 SGHTS, CDR2 YDEGEE. CDR3 length: 15 residues. Trimming took 4 bases from V and 6 from J, leaving 16 bases between them. CDR3 in DNA: TGTGCCAGCAGCCTACAGGGAAGAGTTGCCGGGGAGCTGTTTTTT. Encoded protein: CASSLQGRVAGELFF. The whole variable domain, remainder taken from reference TRBV5-8 and TRBJ2-2, is EAGVTQSPTHLIKTRGQQATLRCSPISGHTSVYWYQQALGLGLQFLLWYDEGEERNRGNFPPRFSGRQFPNYSSELNVNALELEDSALYLCASSLQGRVAGELFFGEGSRLTVL.

CDR3 nucleotide sequence: TGTGCCAGCAGTGAATTAGGGGGACTAGCGGTACTCACAGATACGCAGTATTTT. Translation: CASSELGGLAVLTDTQYF. The chain has TRBV6-1 and TRBJ2-3; the match to TRBD2 covers 11 bases. Germline CDR1 reads MNHNS; CDR2 reads SASEGT. The CDR3 has 18 amino acids. V was clipped by 2 bases and J by 2 bases; unmatched bases: 9.

J is TRBJ2-3 and V is TRBV4-3, with D perhaps matching TRBD1 (6 bases). Trimming stripped 4 bases from V and 4 bases from J, with 27 bases between. CDR1 is LGHNA, CDR2 YSLEER, per germline. This CDR3 region has 19 residues. CDR3 amino acids: CASSPQTSGLSGVPDTQYF. The DNA for the CDR3 is TGCGCCAGCAGCCCTCAAACCAGCGGACTCTCAGGGGTTCCAGATACGCAGTATTTT.

Written as DNA, the CDR3 is TGTGCCAGCAGTGAACAGGGACTAGCGGGGTCAGATACGCAGTATTTT. Translated, it gives CASSEQGLAGSDTQYF. The rearrangement uses TRBV25-1 and TRBJ2-3; 13 nucleotides align to TRBD2. Germline CDR1 MGHDK, CDR2 SYGVNS. V shed 2 bases, J shed 4 bases, and the junction held 3 bases outside the gene matches. The CDR3 has 16 residues.

Only a few counts were recorded for this clone. Distinct nucleotide sequences in the sample also encode this CDR3. The chain is built from TRBV2 and TRBJ2-5, with D unresolved. The CDR3 is 11 amino acids. Germline V gives CDR1 SNHLY, CDR2 FYNNEI. The V and J ends lost 4 bases and 2 bases respectively, with 2 bases between them. The CDR3 DNA reads TGTGCCAGCAGTGTTCAAGAGACCCAGTACTTC. Amino acid sequence: CASSVQETQYF.